A single sample is the source of the 29 T cell receptor beta chains below, sequenced in a study of control samples from healthy donors and cancer patients. Method: immunoSEQ multiplex PCR; TCRdb's copy keeps in-frame clones and lacks some. The sample holds about 120,000 clones, approximately 92% seen once. The sequenced sample consisted of PBMCs. The receptors stem from an elderly man with head and neck cancer.

The rearrangement joins TRBV12-5 to TRBJ1-4; 9 bases map to TRBD1. CDR3 length: 15 amino acids. Germline loops: CDR1 LGHNT, CDR2 FRNRAP. The V and J ends lost 2 bases and 8 bases, in that order; junction bases with no gene match: 6. The CDR3 DNA reads as TGTGCTAGTGGTTTGTCCTCCGGGACAGGGGAAAAACTGTTTTTT. Translating it yields CASGLSSGTGEKLFF.

The chain links TRBV5-4 to TRBJ2-1; no clear D gene. The germline CDR1 and CDR2 sequences are SGHNT and YYREEE (reference sequence). The V and J ends lost 0 bases and 5 bases respectively, with 9 bases between them. This CDR3 has 14 amino acids. This chain's CDR3 is CASSLGLPNNEQFF. The CDR3, as DNA: TGTGCCAGCAGCTTGGGTCTACCGAACAATGAGCAGTTCTTC.

V usage is TRBV18 and J usage is TRBJ2-2; 10 nucleotides agree with TRBD2. CDR1 KGHSH and CDR2 LQKENI come from the germline V gene. This CDR3 contains 18 residues. The V and J ends lost 2 bases and 0 bases, in that order; junction bases with no gene match: 6. This chain's CDR3 is CASSPSQRGGTNTGELFF. The CDR3 DNA follows: TGTGCCAGCTCACCATCTCAGCGGGGGGGTACGAACACCGGGGAGCTGTTTTTT.

Here the CDR3 DNA reads TGTGCCATCAGTGACCCGGACAGGAGGGAGACCCAGTACTTC. This gives the protein CAISDPDRRETQYF. The J gene is TRBJ2-5, the V gene TRBV10-3, with TRBD1 identical over 7 bases. Germline assignment: CDR1 ENHRY and CDR2 SYGVKD. Unmatched junction bases numbered 6, after V lost 3 bases and J lost 5 bases. The CDR3 loop spans 14 amino acids.

This chain links TRBV3-1 (or the pseudogene TRBV3-2) with TRBJ1-6; no definite D call. The CDR3 loop spans 13 amino acids. Per germline, CDR1 LGHDT and CDR2 YNNKEL (reference sequence). Trimming stripped 2 bases from V and 7 bases from J, with 6 bases between. The CDR3 DNA is TGTGCCAGCAGCCAACAAGCAAATTCACCCCTCCACTTT. This codes for CASSQQANSPLHF.

The rearrangement links TRBV9 to TRBJ2-5; no clear D gene. The V gene lost 0 bases and the J gene lost 2 bases, with 5 bases spanning the gap. CDR3 length: 13 amino acids. Germline-derived CDR1 and CDR2 are SGDLS and YYNGEE. CDR3 coding DNA: TGTGCCAGCAGCGTAGCGGATCAAGAGACCCAGTACTTC. Amino acids: CASSVADQETQYF. Complete variable domain (other parts from reference TRBV9 and TRBJ2-5): DSGVTQTPKHLITATGQRVTLRCSPRSGDLSVYWYQQSLDQGLQFLIQYYNGEERAKGNILERFSAQQFPDLHSELNLSSLELGDSALYFCASSVADQETQYFGPGTRLLVL.

Written as DNA, the CDR3 is TGTGCCAGCAGTGACTCGAGGACACTCAATCAGCCCCAGCATTTT. This codes for CASSDSRTLNQPQHF. The chain joins TRBV6-4 to TRBJ1-5, with D tentatively TRBD1 (5 bases). The germline V and J ends were trimmed by 0 bases and 3 bases, with 9 bases remaining between them. The CDR3 length is 15 residues. Germline lookup yields CDR1 MRHNA and CDR2 SNTAGT.

The chain links TRBV7-9 to TRBJ1-4; D not resolved. Looked up from germline, CDR1 is SEHNR and CDR2 is FQNEAQ (reference sequence). The CDR3 runs to 15 residues. V lost 1 base and J lost 0, with 6 bases in between. CDR3 amino acids: CASSLEATTNEKLFF. The CDR3 region has the DNA TGTGCCAGCAGCTTAGAAGCTACAACTAATGAAAAACTGTTTTTT.

The CDR3 nucleotides are TGTGCCAGCAGCTCCACCCGCCTCCCTAGTAGTTCCCACACAGATACGCAGTATTTT. Its protein product is CASSSTRLPSSSHTDTQYF. This rearrangement joins TRBV7-9 to TRBJ2-3; D is uncertain. Between the trimmed V and J ends, which lost 4 bases and 2 bases, there was a span of 25 bases. The germline gives CDR1 SEHNR, CDR2 FQNEAQ (reference sequence). CDR3 length: 19 residues.

This clone was observed a handful of times. The chain couples TRBV2 to TRBJ1-1; perhaps TRBD1 as D (5 bases). Deletions cut 5 bases from V and 4 bases from J, with 11 bases between. This CDR3 region has 13 residues. Germline V gene data show CDR1 as SNHLY and CDR2 as FYNNEI. The CDR3 nucleotides are TGTGCCAGCAGTCTTGGACAAGTCACTGAAGCTTTCTTT. It is translated as CASSLGQVTEAFF.

This chain links TRBV30 with TRBJ2-3; tentatively, D is TRBD1 or TRBD2 (5 bases each). The CDR3 loop spans 14 amino acids. Germline assignment: CDR1 GTSNPN and CDR2 SVGIG (reference sequence). Trimming shortened V by 0 bases and J by 4 bases, and 11 bases separated the two germline ends. CDR3 DNA sequence: TGTGCCTGGAGTGTACGTAGAGGGGCAGATACGCAGTATTTT. Translating gives CAWSVRRGADTQYF.

This chain joins TRBV6-1 and TRBJ1-5; 7 bases map to TRBD1. The CDR3 has 15 amino acids. Germline CDR1 is MNHNS and CDR2 is SASEGT. Trimming removed 2 bases from V and 6 bases from J; junction bases left unmatched: 7. CDR3 coding DNA: TGTGCCAGCAGTGAAAACGAGGGGGCCGGTCAGCCCCAGCATTTT. Protein: CASSENEGAGQPQHF.

This clone appeared once. The rearrangement joins TRBV6-6 to TRBJ1-1; D may be TRBD1 (6 bases). The CDR3 length is 16 residues. CDR1 and CDR2 from the germline V gene are MNHNY and SVGAGI (reference sequence). Trimming removed 5 bases at V and 4 bases at J, with 20 bases between. CDR3 loop: CASSGRTALGSTEAFF. The CDR3 DNA reads TGTGCCAGCAGTGGAAGGACAGCATTGGGAAGCACTGAAGCTTTCTTT.

This chain links TRBV2 with TRBJ1-2; the D gene is possibly TRBD1 (6 bases). Germline CDR1 is SNHLY and CDR2 is FYNNEI. V lost 10 bases to trimming and J lost 8 bases, with 23 bases between them. The CDR3 has 14 residues. The CDR3 nucleotides read TGTGCCAATGGGGGACTGACAGGTCCCCTAGGCTACACCTTC. Residues: CANGGLTGPLGYTF.

The chain carries TRBV6-5 and TRBJ2-3; 11 bases agree with TRBD2. Germline V lookup: CDR1 MNHEY, CDR2 SVGAGI. After removal of 6 bases from V and 4 bases from J, the junction contained 6 bases not matched to a gene. This CDR3 is 15 amino acids long. The chain's CDR3 is CASSPLAGEPDTQYF. The CDR3 region has the DNA TGTGCCAGCAGCCCACTAGCGGGAGAACCAGATACGCAGTATTTT.

This clone was found once. The chain uses TRBV7-9 and TRBJ2-3; D unresolved. The CDR3 length is 13 residues. The V and J ends lost 6 bases and 2 bases respectively, with 9 bases between them. Per the germline V gene, CDR1 is SEHNR and CDR2 is FQNEAQ (reference sequence). CDR3 sequence (DNA): TGTGCCAGCAGTTTGGCCCACACAGATACGCAGTATTTT. It translates to CASSLAHTDTQYF.

This clone was seen a single time. The chain employs TRBV4-1 and TRBJ1-5; 8 bases agree with TRBD1. The V and J ends lost 1 base and 5 bases, in that order; junction bases with no gene match: 13. CDR3 size: 18 residues. The germline gives CDR1 MGHRA, CDR2 YSYEKL. CDR3 bases: TGCGCCAGCAGCCAAGCACCCGGGACAGGACGATTTTATCAGCCCCAGCATTTT. Translated, it gives CASSQAPGTGRFYQPQHF.

This clone has more than one count but fewer than ten. The gene calls are TRBV5-1 and TRBJ1-3, with D tentatively TRBD1 (5 bases). The germline gives CDR1 SGHRS, CDR2 YFSETQ. CDR3 length equals 14 residues. Trimming stripped 4 bases from V and 2 bases from J, with 10 bases between. The CDR3 bases are TGCGCCAGCAGCGCTTCAGGGACTGGAAACACCATATATTTT. Its protein is CASSASGTGNTIYF. Using reference TRBV5-1 and TRBJ1-3 for the parts outside the CDR3, the full variable domain is KAGVTQTPRYLIKTRGQQVTLSCSPISGHRSVSWYQQTPGQGLQFLFEYFSETQRNKGNFPGRFSGRQFSNSRSEMNVSTLELGDSALYLCASSASGTGNTIYFGEGSWLTVV.

The V and J genes are TRBV9 and TRBJ2-1; 8 bases line up with TRBD2. J gave up 7 bases and V 1 base, and 7 bases lay outside the gene matches. CDR3 length: 15 amino acids. Germline V CDR1 and CDR2: SGDLS, YYNGEE. The CDR3 is CASSVSSGRSNEQFF. In DNA form, the CDR3 reads TGTGCCAGCAGCGTAAGCAGCGGGAGATCGAATGAGCAGTTCTTC.

The chain employs TRBV18 and TRBJ2-2; 8 nucleotides match TRBD1. Germline CDR1 and CDR2: KGHSH and LQKENI. The CDR3 has 16 residues. V gave up 6 bases and J gave up 2 bases; unmatched junction bases: 8. CDR3 region: CASSPWGTGNTGELFF. The CDR3 region has the DNA TGTGCCAGCTCCCCCTGGGGGACAGGAAACACCGGGGAGCTGTTTTTT.

The rearrangement links TRBV30 to TRBJ2-5, with TRBD2 matching 8 bases. Germline CDR1 and CDR2: GTSNPN and SVGIG (reference sequence). CDR3 length equals 13 residues. Unmatched junction bases numbered 2, after V lost 2 bases and J lost 3 bases. DNA for the CDR3: TGTGCCTGGAGTCCAGCGGGAGAAGAGACCCAGTACTTC. Translated, it gives CAWSPAGEETQYF.

The chain links TRBV3-1 (or the pseudogene TRBV3-2) to TRBJ1-1; perhaps TRBD1 as D (6 bases). The ends were cut back, 4 bases at V and 2 bases at J, with 14 bases in the middle. This CDR3 is 15 amino acids long. In germline, CDR1 is LGHDT, CDR2 YNNKEL (reference sequence). The chain's CDR3 is CASSLGAGANTEAFF. CDR3 coding DNA: TGTGCCAGCAGCCTCGGGGCGGGGGCTAACACTGAAGCTTTCTTT.

The V gene is TRBV24-1, the J gene TRBJ2-5; 9 bases are shared with TRBD1. V dropped 0 bases and J dropped 2; count of bases not matched to a gene: 3. Germline CDR1 is KGHDR and CDR2 is SFDVKD. The CDR3 consists of 16 residues. The CDR3 nucleotides read TGTGCCACCAGTGATTTGGGGACAGGGCGGCAAGAGACCCAGTACTTC. Amino acids: CATSDLGTGRQETQYF.

The chain combines TRBV5-1 with TRBJ2-5; possibly TRBD2 for D (5 bases). Germline V lookup: CDR1 SGHRS, CDR2 YFSETQ. Deletions cut 5 bases from V and 4 bases from J, with 15 bases between. This CDR3 is built from 14 residues. Here the CDR3 reads CASRPTEGRETQYF. The CDR3 coding sequence is TGCGCCAGCAGGCCTACAGAGGGCAGAGAGACCCAGTACTTC.

This clone was detected only once. The chain uses TRBV6-5 and TRBJ1-4; possibly TRBD1 for D (6 bases). CDR1 MNHEY and CDR2 SVGAGI come from the germline V gene. The germline V and J ends were trimmed by 5 bases and 0 bases, with 10 bases remaining between them. There are 15 residues in the CDR3. The CDR3, as DNA: TGTGCCAGCAGTAGGGGGAAGGCAACTAATGAAAAACTGTTTTTT. This encodes CASSRGKATNEKLFF.

This chain links TRBV5-1 with TRBJ2-7, with D perhaps matching TRBD2 (6 bases). The CDR3 has 14 residues. V was clipped by 4 bases and J by 1 base, with 12 bases between them. In germline, CDR1 is SGHRS, CDR2 YFSETQ. Written as DNA, the CDR3 is TGCGCCAGCAGCCCCGGGACTCCTTCCTACGAGCAGTACTTC. It specifies CASSPGTPSYEQYF.

The V and J genes are TRBV6-5 and TRBJ1-2; the D is unclear. CDR3 size: 15 residues. CDR1 and CDR2 (germline): MNHEY, SVGAGI. V lost 2 bases, J lost 7 bases, and 17 bases lay in between. The CDR3, as DNA: TGTGCCAGCAGTTACGAATTAACTGCGATCGGTGGCTACACCTTC. Amino acids: CASSYELTAIGGYTF.

The chain recombines TRBV20-1 with TRBJ1-1; D is ambiguous. Per the germline V gene, CDR1 is DFQATT and CDR2 is SNEGSKA (reference sequence). The CDR3 is made up of 11 amino acids. With 1 base removed from V and 4 bases from J, the gap between germline ends came to 4 bases. CDR3 sequence: CSARGSTEAFF. CDR3 bases: TGCAGTGCTAGAGGTTCCACTGAAGCTTTCTTT.

This chain uses TRBV7-2 with TRBJ2-5, with 12 bases identical to TRBD2. Germline V gene lookup returns CDR1 SGHTA and CDR2 FQGNSA. This CDR3 has 16 residues. Trimming at V came to 5 bases and at J to 2 bases, leaving 6 bases not matched to a gene. The CDR3 DNA reads TGTGCCAGCAGCACCAGACTAGCGGGGGATCAAGAGACCCAGTACTTC. It specifies CASSTRLAGDQETQYF.